A selection of T cell receptor beta chains follows, all from one sample in a study of blood T cell repertoires in COVID-19. TCRdb keeps only in-frame clones here, not all; method: immunoSEQ multiplex PCR. The table shows some 48,000 clones, with around 83% occurring only once. The specimen sequenced was peripheral blood. These receptors were collected from a human donor with acute or convalescent COVID-19. The donor label of this sample is uncertain. The CDR3 runs from the conserved cysteine through the conserved F or W. The D gene is left open where the match is weak. Size values are once, few and many counts, or a class for expanded clones, and some rows have none.

D	V	J	size	CDR3	DNA
.	TRBV11-3	TRBJ1-1	.	CASSLTGNTEAFF	TGTGCCAGCAGCCTCACAGGTAACACTGAAGCTTTCTTT
TRBD2	TRBV9	TRBJ2-7	.	CASSVAIPRVTSSYYEQYF	TGTGCCAGCAGCGTAGCCATACCGAGAGTGACTAGCAGTTACTACGAGCAGTACTTC
TRBD2	TRBV23-1	TRBJ2-5	once	CASSQSGACAGGFLCQAQETQYF	TGCGCCAGCAGTCAATCGGGGGCGTGCGCGGGGGGCTTCTTGTGTCAGGCCCAAGAGACCCAGTACTTC
.	TRBV18	TRBJ2-2	.	CASSPRAAGGTGELFF	TGTGCCAGCTCACCACGGGCGGCCGGAGGGACCGGGGAGCTGTTTTTT
TRBD1	TRBV28	TRBJ1-4	.	CASSFGDRGREKLFF	TGTGCCAGCAGTTTCGGGGACAGGGGGCGAGAAAAACTGTTTTTT
.	TRBV19	TRBJ1-5	.	CASSMGGGGNQPQHF	TGTGCCAGTAGTATGGGGGGTGGGGGCAATCAGCCCCAGCATTTT
TRBD1	TRBV11-3	TRBJ2-7	.	CASSFGGQGPYEQYF	TGTGCCAGCAGCTTCGGCGGACAGGGCCCCTACGAGCAGTACTTC
TRBD1	TRBV30	TRBJ1-1	.	CAWKPTGVITEAFF	TGTGCCTGGAAACCGACAGGGGTTATCACTGAAGCTTTCTTT
.	TRBV6-2/TRBV6-3	TRBJ1-1	.	CASSYRRQNTEAFF	TGTGCCAGCAGTTATAGGCGACAGAACACTGAAGCTTTCTTT
TRBD1	TRBV5-1	TRBJ2-3	once	CASRLGQGVWDTQYF	TGCGCCAGCAGATTAGGACAGGGGGTATGGGATACGCAGTATTTT
TRBD2	TRBV9	TRBJ2-1	.	CASNGPSGRQPNEQFF	TGTGCCAGCAACGGCCCTAGCGGGAGGCAACCCAATGAGCAGTTCTTC
.	TRBV27	TRBJ1-1	.	CASRLAAKNTEAFF	TGTGCCAGCAGACTAGCCGCGAAAAACACTGAAGCTTTCTTT
TRBD2	TRBV7-2	TRBJ2-1	once	CASSFPNSGGPRSYNEQFF	TGTGCCAGCAGCTTCCCGAATAGCGGGGGGCCGCGCTCCTACAATGAGCAGTTCTTC
.	TRBV30	TRBJ1-1	.	CAWSRENTEAFF	TGTGCCTGGAGTCGAGAGAACACTGAAGCTTTCTTT
.	TRBV5-4	TRBJ1-2	.	CASSLGTARQSGYTF	TGTGCCAGCAGCTTGGGGACGGCGAGACAGTCGGGCTACACCTTC
TRBD1	TRBV19	TRBJ1-1	.	CASSVTGAMNTEAFF	TGTGCCAGTAGTGTCACAGGGGCTATGAACACTGAAGCTTTCTTT
TRBD1	TRBV5-5	TRBJ1-1	once	CASSPGRTGPNTEAFF	TGTGCCAGCAGCCCAGGGCGGACAGGGCCGAACACTGAAGCTTTCTTT
TRBD2	TRBV4-3	TRBJ2-7	.	CASSQDYGGSSYEQYF	TGCGCCAGCAGCCAAGATTACGGCGGGAGCTCCTACGAGCAGTACTTC
.	TRBV18	TRBJ1-4	few	CASSLGTPEKLFF	TGTGCCAGCTCACTCGGGACTCCTGAAAAACTGTTTTTT
TRBD1	TRBV29-1	TRBJ1-2	few	CSARQGPNYGYTF	TGCAGCGCACGACAGGGACCTAACTATGGCTACACCTTC
.	TRBV14	TRBJ1-2	.	CASSQGRLSGYTF	TGTGCCAGCAGCCAAGGGCGGCTTTCCGGCTACACCTTC
.	TRBV19	TRBJ2-3	.	CASSSLADTQYF	TGTGCCAGTAGTTCTTTAGCGGATACGCAGTATTTT
TRBD1	TRBV19	TRBJ2-2	.	CASSMIGTVTTGELFF	TGTGCCAGTAGTATGATAGGGACAGTGACCACCGGGGAGCTGTTTTTT
.	TRBV19	TRBJ2-3	.	CASSISRGRTNTQYF	TGTGCCAGTAGTATTTCACGGGGTCGCACAAATACGCAGTATTTT
.	TRBV4-3	TRBJ2-3	.	CASSQDQANTQYF	TGCGCCAGCAGCCAAGATCAAGCAAATACGCAGTATTTT
.	TRBV27	TRBJ2-5	.	CASSGPPRPQETQYF	TGTGCCAGCAGTGGGCCCCCCCGACCTCAAGAGACCCAGTACTTC
TRBD1	TRBV10-3	TRBJ2-7	.	CATTGTGFEQYF	TGTGCCACCACCGGGACAGGGTTCGAGCAGTACTTC
TRBD1	TRBV11-3	TRBJ1-5	.	CASSTDRDQPQHF	TGTGCCAGCAGCACGGACAGGGATCAGCCCCAGCATTTT
TRBD2	TRBV14	TRBJ2-3	.	CASSQGTSAGDTQYF	TGTGCCAGCAGCCAAGGGACTAGCGCCGGAGATACGCAGTATTTT
TRBD1	TRBV27	TRBJ2-2	.	CASSLQGAGTGELFF	TGTGCCAGCTCTCTCCAGGGGGCCGGCACCGGGGAGCTGTTTTTT
TRBD2	TRBV9	TRBJ2-1	.	CARWRLAYLPGRGESSYNEQFF	TGTGCCAGATGGAGACTGGCTTACTTACCTGGGCGGGGGGAGAGCTCCTACAATGAGCAGTTCTTC
TRBD1	TRBV10-2	TRBJ1-3	.	CASSESKWDREGVPGNTIYF	TGCGCCAGCAGTGAGTCGAAGTGGGACAGGGAAGGGGTCCCTGGAAACACCATATATTTT
.	TRBV5-4	TRBJ1-1	.	CASSSPQEAGTEAFF	TGTGCCAGCAGCTCACCTCAGGAAGCTGGCACTGAAGCTTTCTTT
TRBD1	TRBV19	TRBJ1-5	few	CASSILGQGTYQPQHF	TGTGCCAGTAGTATCCTGGGACAGGGGACTTATCAGCCCCAGCATTTT
.	TRBV21-1	TRBJ1-1	.	CASSITTGRAFF	TGTGCCAGCAGCATTACTACCGGGAGAGCTTTCTTT
.	TRBV30	TRBJ1-6	.	CAWSRTDNSPLHF	TGTGCCTGGAGTCGAACAGATAATTCACCCCTCCACTTT
.	TRBV29-1	TRBJ2-1	.	CSVGTSFYNEQFF	TGCAGCGTTGGTACTAGCTTCTACAATGAGCAGTTCTTC
TRBD1	TRBV19	TRBJ1-3	.	CASSLSTGQLSSFSGNTIYF	TGTGCCAGTAGCCTTTCGACGGGACAGTTATCCTCTTTCTCTGGAAACACCATATATTTT
.	TRBV11-2	TRBJ2-7	.	CASRLADEQYF	TGTGCCAGCAGATTAGCTGACGAGCAGTACTTC
.	TRBV6-6	TRBJ1-1	.	CASTDRPLRKNTEAFF	TGTGCCAGCACCGACAGGCCTCTGCGGAAGAACACTGAAGCTTTCTTT
.	TRBV6-5	TRBJ1-1	.	CASSNPGPTNTEAFF	TGTGCCAGCAGTAACCCAGGGCCGACGAACACTGAAGCTTTCTTT
TRBD2	TRBV6-6	TRBJ2-5	.	CASSYRGSGETQYF	TGTGCCAGCAGTTATAGGGGTAGCGGGGAGACCCAGTACTTC
TRBD2	TRBV10-1	TRBJ2-1	.	CASKGLAGLYPYRRVNEQFF	TGCGCCAGCAAGGGACTAGCGGGATTGTATCCCTATAGAAGAGTCAATGAGCAGTTCTTC